The source of this TCR beta chain is a study of HIV-infected patients and healthy controls. Overall study results and limits: Treated samples reflected only about three months of therapy, arguably too short to observe immune reconstitution.

About 500 ng RNA was reverse transcribed with alpha and beta constant-region primers. Using multiplexing indices, alpha and beta chain libraries were generated apart by chain-specific third strand synthesis. TCRdb recomputed calls from the 5' RACE reads with MiXCR, one row per CDR3 protein. The sample holds more than 15,000 distinct CDR3 sequences, 8.5% to 9% seen once. Per germline, CDR1 SGDLS and CDR2 YYNGEE. J lost 7 bases, V lost 3 bases, and 10 bases had no gene match. The CDR3 totals 17 residues. Follow-up blood was drawn about 14 weeks, roughly three months, after antiretroviral therapy began. The repertoire came from unfractionated whole blood and reflected all unsorted peripheral T cells. Concerning this clonotype itself: The antigen is not known.

The chain links TRBV9 to TRBJ2-1, with 13 bases fitting TRBD2. The sample in question was blood, obtained during antiretroviral therapy. The TCR originated in an adult with HIV infection. CDR3 residues: CASSAGGTSGDGNEQFF. DNA for the CDR3: TGTGCCAGCAGCGCCGGGGGGACTAGCGGGGACGGAAATGAGCAGTTCTTC. The full variable domain, rest sourced from reference TRBV9 and TRBJ2-1, is DSGVTQTPKHLITATGQRVTLRCSPRSGDLSVYWYQQSLDQGLQFLIQYYNGEERAKGNILERFSAQQFPDLHSELNLSSLELGDSALYFCASSAGGTSGDGNEQFFGPGTRLTVL.